The TCR beta chain under discussion was sequenced for a study of blood T cell repertoires in COVID-19. Study information: The samples span acute and convalescent COVID-19 from the United States, Italy and Spain.

This CDR3 is 14 amino acids long. V was trimmed by 0 bases and J by 2 bases, leaving 7 bases between them. Germline CDR1 is SGHTA and CDR2 is FQGNSA. The table came from immunoSEQ multiplex PCR; TCRdb's copy has only in-frame clones and leaves some out. The table records some 220,000 clones, more than 75% of them present only once. The receptor's source is a man between 50 and 59 years old who had recovered from COVID-19. What was sequenced was peripheral blood. The chain carries TRBV7-2 and TRBJ2-5, with D possibly TRBD2 on 5 matching bases. Here the CDR3 DNA reads TGTGCCAGCAGCTTAGCGGGGAGACAAGAGACCCAGTACTTC. Protein sequence: CASSLAGRQETQYF.